The present T cell receptor beta chain was sequenced within a study of multiple sclerosis patients with progressive multifocal leukoencephalopathy (dated by TCRdb to the late 2010s). General notes on the study: The controls were roughly five MS patients treated with natalizumab who did not develop PML and who were sampled longitudinally. From before therapy, through 6 and 12 months, up to PML onset, two natalizumab-treated patients who later developed PML were tracked longitudinally. The study aimed to detect JC virus-specific or public T-cell expansions arising at the time of PML onset. Peripheral T and B cells were examined in MS patients who went on to develop PML (4 under natalizumab, 1 after alemtuzumab) as well as in treated patients who did not.

With respect to this clone: The antigen it binds to is not known. No base quality values were provided; no much bigger clone lies one nucleotide off.

The junction shows trimming of 1 base on V and 1 base on J, plus 4 bases between the germline ends. CDR1 and CDR2 are read off the germline V gene as KGHSH and LQKENI. There are 13 amino acids in the CDR3, from cysteine to phenylalanine inclusive. This entry keeps only the CDR3 DNA: 39 bases, framed from base 1. The sample's time point label, in plain terms: before natalizumab initiation. Interferon beta had previously been received by all listed patients, and all PML patients were female. T0 blood samples were collected before the first natalizumab infusion. Ficoll-Hypaque density gradient centrifugation was used to isolate peripheral blood mononuclear cells. The paper as a whole reports these results and caveats: Analysis was restricted to peripheral blood, although for natalizumab-associated PML, cerebrospinal fluid or brain lymphocytes might be more informative. Lower normalized Shannon entropy suggested less diverse TRB repertoires in most PML patients, whereas the natalizumab-treated controls showed values near 1. Because of the small, descriptive cohort, whether findings reflect JC virus infection or general immunocompromise remained unclear. No common TRBV or TRBJ gene usage or preferential TRBV-TRBJ pairings were detected when PML developed. TRB clones with frequency above 0.5% were observed only in PML patients, but the clones expanded at PML onset were found to be already present before and during natalizumab therapy.

Amplification of TRB CDR3 regions from genomic DNA was performed at survey-level depth using the immunoSEQ two-step multiplex PCR. Synthetic inline TR CDR3 controls covering all V-J pairings were spiked into each PCR so that template counts could be estimated and amplification bias removed. Reads were processed so that amplification and sequencing bias were reduced, and quantification was performed against synthetic TR CDR3 analogs. The original pipeline was this. Raw data were processed in ImmunoSEQ Analyzer, with out-of-frame sequences and CDR3s containing stop codons removed, and genes were named according to IMGT nomenclature. Normalized Shannon entropy, defined as 1 minus Pielou's evenness, was used to summarize repertoire diversity. TRB sequences were considered identical only when V gene, J gene and CDR3 were shared. Public PML clonotypes were CDR3s found in two or more PML-onset samples but not found earlier, in controls, or in public databases. Position-by-position CDR3 amino acid composition was analyzed in Skylign with the observed count method. In TCRdb, the immuneACCESS table is reduced to in-frame sequences with V and J assigned. These tables do not hold every clone; where another copy was compared, an unresolved V gene accounts for under half, and the others remain unexplained. That table furnishes V, J and clone size, whereas the DNA furnished D and trimming. The sample contains 31,000 or so clones, about 89% of them found a single time. Roughly 1.5% of the sample comes from the top ten.

This sequence was found in a human donor with multiple sclerosis. The chain joins TRBV18 to TRBJ1-1, with the identity of the D gene unclear. Sample: PBMCs. The encoded CDR3 is CASSPQGNTEAFF. In nucleotides, the sequence is TGTGCCAGCTCACCACAGGGGAACACTGAAGCTTTCTTT.